This T cell receptor beta chain was captured in a study of cytomegalovirus exposure and HLA in healthy donors. The study ran its PCR with 60 Vbeta and 13 Jbeta primers. In the authors' workflow: As a later analysis found, there were about 80 million unique TCR beta chains, of which around 9.9 million were shared. The data were produced by immunoSEQ multiplex PCR, yet TCRdb's version contains in-frame clones alone and is incomplete. Clonal size and the V and J genes are those of that table, whereas D and trimming came from the DNA. The sample records about 240,000 clones, roughly 82% being singletons. In regard to this clone: As yet, its antigen is unknown.

There are 15 residues in the CDR3. The germline V gene encodes CDR1 MNHEY and CDR2 SVGAGI. V shed 6 bases and J 3 bases; nucleotides not matched to a gene: 9. Study-wide results and caveats: Associated with HLA alleles at 0.05 false discovery rate in a later analysis were approximately 17,000 TCR beta sequences.

What was sequenced was PBMCs. This chain connects TRBV6-5 to TRBJ2-7, with TRBD1 matching 9 bases. The receptor's source is a woman aged 40 to 50 in good health and CMV-seropositive. The CDR3 nucleotides read TGTGCCAGCAGACCCGACAGGGGGATTGACTACGAGCAGTACTTC. As protein: CASRPDRGIDYEQYF.